This TCR beta chain was identified during a study of T cells in Graves' hyperthyroidism and ophthalmopathy. Findings of the study overall: Ophthalmopathy was separated from stable hyperthyroidism by a 13 V-J model.

There are many counts of this clonotype. What it binds is unknown. TCR beta CDR3 region amplification was performed from RNA transcripts. The HTBI primer set served for first-round RT-PCR of the TCR CDR3. TCRdb passed the multiplex PCR reads through MiXCR, listing each CDR3 protein once. The sample holds more than 500,000 distinct CDR3 sequences, 15% to 20% seen once. Among the patients, aged 18 to 65, hyperthyroidism was newly diagnosed and had lasted under 2 months. The specimen was blood. This TCR came from a woman in her twenties or thirties with Graves' hyperthyroidism.

This CDR3 is CASRLLQTGASYEQYF. As DNA, the CDR3 is TGTGCCAGCAGGTTACTTCAGACAGGGGCCTCCTACGAGCAGTACTTC. The chain couples TRBV28 to TRBJ2-7; 8 positions agree with TRBD1. Per the germline V gene, CDR1 is MDHEN and CDR2 is SYDVKM. The CDR3 covers 16 residues. V was clipped by 6 bases and J by 0 bases; unmatched bases: 10.